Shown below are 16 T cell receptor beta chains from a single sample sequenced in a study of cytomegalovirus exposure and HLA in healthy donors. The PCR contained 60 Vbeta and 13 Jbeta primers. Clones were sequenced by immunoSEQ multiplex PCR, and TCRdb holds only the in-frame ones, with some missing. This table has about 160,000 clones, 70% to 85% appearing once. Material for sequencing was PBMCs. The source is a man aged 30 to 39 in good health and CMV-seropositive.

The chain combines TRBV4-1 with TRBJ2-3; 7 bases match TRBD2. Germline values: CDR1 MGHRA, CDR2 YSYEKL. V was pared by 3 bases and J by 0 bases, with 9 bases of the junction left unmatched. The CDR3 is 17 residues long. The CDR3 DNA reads TGCGCCAGCAGCCACCCTTTTCGGGAGGCTAGCACAGATACGCAGTATTTT. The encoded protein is CASSHPFREASTDTQYF.

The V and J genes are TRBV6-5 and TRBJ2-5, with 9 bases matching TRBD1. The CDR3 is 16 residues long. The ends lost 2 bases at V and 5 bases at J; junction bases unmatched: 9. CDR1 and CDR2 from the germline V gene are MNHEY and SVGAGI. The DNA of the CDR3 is TGTGCCAGCAGTTACCGATACAGGGGGCTTGGGGAGACCCAGTACTTC. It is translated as CASSYRYRGLGETQYF.

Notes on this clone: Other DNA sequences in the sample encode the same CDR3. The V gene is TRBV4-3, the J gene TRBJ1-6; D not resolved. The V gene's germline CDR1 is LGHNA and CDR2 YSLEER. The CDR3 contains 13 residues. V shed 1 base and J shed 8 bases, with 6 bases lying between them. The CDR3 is CASSQVEDSPLHF. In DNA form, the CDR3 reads TGCGCCAGCAGCCAAGTAGAGGATTCACCCCTCCACTTT.

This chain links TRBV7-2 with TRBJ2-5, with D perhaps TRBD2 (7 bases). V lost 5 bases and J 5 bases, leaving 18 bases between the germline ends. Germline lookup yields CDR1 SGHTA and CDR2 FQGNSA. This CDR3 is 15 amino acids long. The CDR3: CASSPLKGGWETQYF. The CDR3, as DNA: TGTGCCAGCAGCCCATTGAAGGGGGGGTGGGAGACCCAGTACTTC.

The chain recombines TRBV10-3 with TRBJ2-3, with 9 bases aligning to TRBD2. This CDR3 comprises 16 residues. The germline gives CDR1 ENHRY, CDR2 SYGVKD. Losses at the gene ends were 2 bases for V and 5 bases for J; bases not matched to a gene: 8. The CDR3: CAISEPKRGEQDTQYF. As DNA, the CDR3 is TGTGCCATCAGTGAGCCCAAGCGGGGGGAGCAAGATACGCAGTATTTT.

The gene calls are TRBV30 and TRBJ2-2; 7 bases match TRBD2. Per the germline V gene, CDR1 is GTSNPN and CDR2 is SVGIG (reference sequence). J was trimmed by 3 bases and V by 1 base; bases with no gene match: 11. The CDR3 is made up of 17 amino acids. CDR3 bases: TGTGCCTGGAGTGGGTTGGGGAGGGTCCGTGACACCGGGGAGCTGTTTTTT. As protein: CAWSGLGRVRDTGELFF.

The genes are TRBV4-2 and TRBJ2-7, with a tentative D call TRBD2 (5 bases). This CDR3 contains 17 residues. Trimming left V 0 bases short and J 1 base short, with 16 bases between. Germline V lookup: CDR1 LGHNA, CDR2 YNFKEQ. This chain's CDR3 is CASSQDVHSGGSYEQYF. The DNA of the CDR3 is TGTGCCAGCAGCCAAGATGTTCATTCTGGCGGGTCCTACGAGCAGTACTTC.

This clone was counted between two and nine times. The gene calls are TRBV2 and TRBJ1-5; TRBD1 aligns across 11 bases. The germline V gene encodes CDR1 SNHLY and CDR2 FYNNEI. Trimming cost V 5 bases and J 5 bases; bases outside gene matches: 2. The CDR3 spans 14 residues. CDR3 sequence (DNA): TGTGCCAGCAGTTGGGGACAGGGGGATCAGCCCCAGCATTTT. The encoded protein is CASSWGQGDQPQHF.

DNA for the CDR3: TGTGCCAGCAGGCGCCCCACAGGGGGCCCCGGGGAGCTGTTTTTT. This codes for CASRRPTGGPGELFF. This chain links TRBV6-5 with TRBJ2-2, with TRBD1 matching over 9 bases. V shed 6 bases and J 6 bases; nucleotides not matched to a gene: 8. CDR1 is MNHEY and CDR2 is SVGAGI in the germline V gene. CDR3 length equals 15 residues.

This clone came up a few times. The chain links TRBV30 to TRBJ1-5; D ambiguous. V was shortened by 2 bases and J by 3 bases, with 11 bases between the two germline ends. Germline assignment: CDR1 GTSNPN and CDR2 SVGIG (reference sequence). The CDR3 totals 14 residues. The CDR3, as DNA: TGTGCCTGGAGTTGGGTAGGAGACAATCAGCCCCAGCATTTT. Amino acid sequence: CAWSWVGDNQPQHF.

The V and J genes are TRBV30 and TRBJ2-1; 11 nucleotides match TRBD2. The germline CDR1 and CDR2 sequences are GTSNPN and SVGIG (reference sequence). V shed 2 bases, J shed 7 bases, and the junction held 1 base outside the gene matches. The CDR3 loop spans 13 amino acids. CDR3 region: CAWSWTSGNEQFF. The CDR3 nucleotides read TGTGCCTGGAGTTGGACTAGCGGGAATGAGCAGTTCTTC.

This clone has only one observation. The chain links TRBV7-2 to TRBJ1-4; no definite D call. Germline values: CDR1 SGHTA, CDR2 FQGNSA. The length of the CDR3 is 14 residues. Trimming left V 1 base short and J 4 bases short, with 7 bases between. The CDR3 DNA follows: TGTGCCAGCAGCTTAGGAGGAATTAATGAAAAACTGTTTTTT. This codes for CASSLGGINEKLFF.

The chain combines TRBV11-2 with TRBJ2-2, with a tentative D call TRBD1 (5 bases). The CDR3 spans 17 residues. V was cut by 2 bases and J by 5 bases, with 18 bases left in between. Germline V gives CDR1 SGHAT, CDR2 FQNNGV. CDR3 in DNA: TGTGCCAGCAGCTTATTCCCCCCAGTAAAGGGGACCGGGGAGCTGTTTTTT. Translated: CASSLFPPVKGTGELFF.

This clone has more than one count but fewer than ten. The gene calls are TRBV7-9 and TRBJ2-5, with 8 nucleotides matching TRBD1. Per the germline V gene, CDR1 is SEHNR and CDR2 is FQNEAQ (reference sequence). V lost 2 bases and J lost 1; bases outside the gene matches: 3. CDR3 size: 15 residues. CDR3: CASSLRTGSQETQYF. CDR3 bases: TGTGCCAGCAGCTTAAGGACAGGGTCCCAAGAGACCCAGTACTTC.

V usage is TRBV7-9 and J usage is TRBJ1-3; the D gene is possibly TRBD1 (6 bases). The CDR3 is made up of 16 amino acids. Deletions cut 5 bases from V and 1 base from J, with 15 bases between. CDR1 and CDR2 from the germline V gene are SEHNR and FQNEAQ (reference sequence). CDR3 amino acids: CASSQDRLYSGNTIYF. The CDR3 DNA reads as TGTGCCAGCAGCCAGGACAGATTATATTCTGGAAACACCATATATTTT.

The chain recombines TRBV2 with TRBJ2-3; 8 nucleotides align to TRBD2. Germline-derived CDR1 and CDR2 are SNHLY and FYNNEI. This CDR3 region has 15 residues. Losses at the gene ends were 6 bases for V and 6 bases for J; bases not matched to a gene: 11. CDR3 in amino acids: CASSGLAGQRDTQYF. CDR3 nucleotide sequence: TGTGCCAGCAGCGGTCTAGCGGGTCAAAGGGATACGCAGTATTTT.